The 23 T cell receptor beta chains below were found in one sample sequenced in a study of blood T cell repertoires in COVID-19. Profiled with immunoSEQ multiplex PCR; TCRdb holds only in-frame clones, not every one. This table holds 95,000 to 150,000 clones, about 88% found once. Sequencing was carried out using peripheral blood. The receptors originated from a human donor in a cohort sampled during active COVID-19.

The chain couples TRBV4-1 to TRBJ2-5; 7 bases are shared with TRBD2. The CDR3 is made up of 15 amino acids. The V gene end was trimmed by 0 bases and the J gene end by 0 bases; junction bases not matched to a gene: 1. CDR1 and CDR2 from the germline V gene are MGHRA and YSYEKL. DNA for the CDR3: TGCGCCAGCAGCCAAGACGGGACTAACCAAGAGACCCAGTACTTC. As protein: CASSQDGTNQETQYF.

The J gene is TRBJ2-7, the V gene TRBV19, with D possibly being TRBD1 (6 bases). V gave up 5 bases and J gave up 4 bases, with 12 bases separating them. The germline gives CDR1 LNHDA, CDR2 SQIVND (reference sequence). The CDR3 is 13 amino acids. CDR3 residues: CASSHGTPYEQYF. CDR3 in DNA: TGTGCCAGTAGTCACGGGACACCTTACGAGCAGTACTTC.

V and J are TRBV7-9 and TRBJ2-2; maybe TRBD2 (5 bases). V lost 6 bases and J 0 bases, leaving 14 bases between the germline ends. The length of the CDR3 is 16 residues. Per the germline V gene, CDR1 is SEHNR and CDR2 is FQNEAQ (reference sequence). CDR3 sequence: CASSPTGRANTGELFF. The CDR3 nucleotides read TGTGCCAGCAGTCCAACCGGGCGGGCGAACACCGGGGAGCTGTTTTTT. Complete variable domain (other parts from reference TRBV7-9 and TRBJ2-2): DTGVSQNPRHKITKRGQNVTFRCDPISEHNRLYWYRQTLGQGPEFLTYFQNEAQLEKSRLLSDRFSAERPKGSFSTLEIQRTEQGDSAMYLCASSPTGRANTGELFFGEGSRLTVL.

The rearrangement uses TRBV11-2 and TRBJ1-1; weak D call: TRBD1 (6 bases). In germline, CDR1 is SGHAT, CDR2 FQNNGV. This CDR3 is built from 15 residues. V gave up 5 bases and J gave up 6 bases, with 19 bases separating them. The CDR3 is CASSPDTGFYAEAFF. In DNA, the CDR3 is TGTGCCAGCAGCCCGGACACAGGGTTTTATGCTGAAGCTTTCTTT.

The J gene is TRBJ1-2, the V gene TRBV3-1 (or the pseudogene TRBV3-2); a weak D match, TRBD1 (5 bases). In germline, CDR1 is LGHDT, CDR2 YNNKEL (reference sequence). The ends were cut back, 7 bases at V and 5 bases at J, with 8 bases in the middle. The CDR3 extends over 11 amino acids. This CDR3 is CASNSGYGYTF. The CDR3 DNA is TGTGCCAGCAACTCAGGGTATGGCTACACCTTC.

CDR3 sequence (DNA): TGTGCCAGCAGCTCCCGCGGGGTCTTCACAGATACGCAGTATTTT. Translation: CASSSRGVFTDTQYF. J is TRBJ2-3 and V is TRBV4-2; a possible D gene is TRBD2 (6 bases). This CDR3 has 15 residues. The ends were cut back, 5 bases at V and 2 bases at J, with 14 bases in the middle. Germline CDR1 and CDR2: LGHNA and YNFKEQ.

The chain recombines TRBV11-3 with TRBJ1-1; D is perhaps TRBD1 (5 bases). V was pared by 7 bases and J by 1 base, with 10 bases between. Germline V gene sequence: CDR1 SGHNT, CDR2 YENEEA. The CDR3 consists of 13 residues. The DNA of the CDR3 is TGTGCCAGCAAAGACGACAGGAACACTGAAGCTTTCTTT. Encoded protein: CASKDDRNTEAFF.

The V and J genes are TRBV18 and TRBJ2-2; the D gene is possibly TRBD2 (5 bases). CDR1 and CDR2 (germline): KGHSH, LQKENI. V was clipped by 0 bases and J by 5 bases, with 19 bases between them. The CDR3 covers 18 residues. Written as DNA, the CDR3 is TGTGCCAGCTCACCACCGAACGATTTGGAGGCTCGTACCGGGGAGCTGTTTTTT. Its translation: CASSPPNDLEARTGELFF.

V and J are TRBV10-2 and TRBJ2-7, with 12 bases that match TRBD2. Trimming cost V 5 bases and J 5 bases; bases outside gene matches: 7. Germline V gene sequence: CDR1 WSHSY, CDR2 SAAADI. This CDR3 comprises 15 residues. CDR3 nucleotides: TGCGCCAGCAGTTACCTAGCGGGAGGGAATAACGAGCAGTACTTC. Translation: CASSYLAGGNNEQYF.

This clone was seen a single time. The chain couples TRBV28 to TRBJ2-1; 7 nucleotides agree with TRBD2. CDR3 length: 14 amino acids. Germline CDR1 is MDHEN and CDR2 is SYDVKM. CDR3 residues: CAWRGSSSYNEQFF. In DNA, the CDR3 is TGTGCGTGGCGGGGGTCCAGCTCCTACAATGAGCAGTTCTTC.

This chain connects TRBV28 to TRBJ2-1, with TRBD2 identical over 9 bases. Germline assignment: CDR1 MDHEN and CDR2 SYDVKM. The CDR3 has 16 amino acids. The junction had 9 bases not matched to a gene; V was cut back by 5 bases and J by 4 bases. The DNA of the CDR3 is TGTGCCAGCAGTCCCCCTCCTAGCGGGGCTTACAATGAGCAGTTCTTC. It specifies CASSPPPSGAYNEQFF.

The genes are TRBV11-3 and TRBJ2-5; 14 bases match TRBD2. The CDR3 runs 16 residues. Germline V gene lookup returns CDR1 SGHNT and CDR2 YENEEA. J gave up 5 bases and V 5 bases, and 7 bases lay outside the gene matches. The CDR3 DNA reads TGTGCCAGCAGCCTAGGGACTAGCGGGAGATTTGAGACCCAGTACTTC. Encoded protein: CASSLGTSGRFETQYF.

The chain combines TRBV3-1 (or the pseudogene TRBV3-2) with TRBJ2-3, with D possibly TRBD2 on 5 matching bases. The germline V gene encodes CDR1 LGHDT and CDR2 YNNKEL (reference sequence). The CDR3 contains 17 residues. V was clipped by 0 bases and J by 0 bases, with 13 bases between them. The CDR3 region has the DNA TGTGCCAGCAGCCAAGATTCGGTCAGGACTAGCACAGATACGCAGTATTTT. Amino acids: CASSQDSVRTSTDTQYF.

The rearrangement links TRBV28 to TRBJ2-7; 9 bases line up with TRBD1. The germline V gene has CDR1 MDHEN and CDR2 SYDVKM. This CDR3 spans 16 amino acids. V trimming: 6 bases; J trimming: 3 bases; junction bases outside the gene matches: 12. CDR3 protein: CASSQAHRTGVYEQYF. The CDR3 DNA is TGTGCCAGCAGCCAAGCCCACCGGACAGGGGTCTACGAGCAGTACTTC.

J is TRBJ1-1 and V is TRBV11-3; possible D gene TRBD1, 5 bases. The CDR3 has 14 amino acids. V was clipped by 5 bases and J by 1 base, with 11 bases between them. Germline values: CDR1 SGHNT, CDR2 YENEEA. The chain's CDR3 is CASSASDRNTEAFF. CDR3 in DNA: TGTGCCAGCAGCGCGAGCGACAGGAACACTGAAGCTTTCTTT. Using reference TRBV11-3 and TRBJ1-1 for the parts outside the CDR3, the full variable domain is EAGVVQSPRYKIIEKKQPVAFWCNPISGHNTLYWYLQNLGQGPELLIRYENEEAVDDSQLPKDRFSAERLKGVDSTLKIQPAELGDSAVYLCASSASDRNTEAFFGQGTRLTVV.

V gene TRBV5-1 combines with J gene TRBJ2-1; no definite D call. The CDR3 contains 15 residues. Trimming removed 1 base from V and 0 bases from J, with 8 bases in between. The V gene's germline CDR1 is SGHRS and CDR2 YFSETQ. For the CDR3, the DNA is TGCGCCAGCAGCTTGACGGTGAGCTCCTACAATGAGCAGTTCTTC. Residues: CASSLTVSSYNEQFF.

The chain combines TRBV2 with TRBJ2-6, with D maybe TRBD2 (6 bases). Germline CDR1 and CDR2: SNHLY and FYNNEI. The CDR3 consists of 15 residues. Trimming removed 4 bases at V and 2 bases at J, with 9 bases between. The CDR3 coding sequence is TGTGCCAGCAGTGCTCGGGGGACTGGGGCCAACGTCCTGACTTTC. Translating it yields CASSARGTGANVLTF.

This chain uses TRBV5-6 with TRBJ1-2, with a possible D match to TRBD1 (5 bases). Trimming shortened V by 3 bases and J by 8 bases, and 23 bases separated the two germline ends. CDR3 length: 16 amino acids. Germline CDR1 is SGHDT and CDR2 is YYEEEE. The CDR3 loop reads CASSSSGTASLGGYTF. The DNA for the CDR3 is TGTGCCAGCAGCTCATCCGGGACTGCTAGTCTGGGGGGCTACACCTTC.

The sample holds one count of this clone. The chain joins TRBV4-1 to TRBJ2-7; D remains unclear. Germline CDR1 reads MGHRA; CDR2 reads YSYEKL. The CDR3 runs to 13 residues. The V and J ends lost 0 bases and 4 bases respectively, with 7 bases between them. CDR3 sequence reads: CASSQDNRYEQYF. The CDR3 DNA reads as TGCGCCAGCAGCCAAGATAACCGGTACGAGCAGTACTTC.

CDR3 sequence reads: CAISKLGTGVNTEAFF. DNA for the CDR3: TGTGCCATCAGTAAGTTGGGGACAGGGGTGAACACTGAAGCTTTCTTT. The J gene is TRBJ1-1, the V gene TRBV10-3, with TRBD1 matching 10 bases. The CDR3 consists of 16 residues. Germline V CDR1 and CDR2: ENHRY, SYGVKD. The V gene end was trimmed by 5 bases and the J gene end by 0 bases; junction bases not matched to a gene: 6.

CDR3 residues: CASSLGGGVYEQYF. The DNA for the CDR3 is TGTGCCAGCAGCTTAGGCGGGGGAGTCTACGAGCAGTACTTC. The genes are TRBV7-2 and TRBJ2-7, with 7 bases fitting TRBD2. Germline V gene lookup returns CDR1 SGHTA and CDR2 FQGNSA. J was trimmed by 3 bases and V by 1 base; bases with no gene match: 3. CDR3 size: 14 residues. Looking up the rest from reference TRBV7-2 and TRBJ2-7 gives the full variable domain: GAGVSQSPSNKVTEKGKDVELRCDPISGHTALYWYRQSLGQGLEFLIYFQGNSAPDKSGLPSDRFSAERTGGSVSTLTIQRTQQEDSAVYLCASSLGGGVYEQYFGPGTRLTVT.

The chain combines TRBV4-1 with TRBJ2-7; 8 bases are shared with TRBD2. Germline CDR1 and CDR2: MGHRA and YSYEKL. The CDR3 totals 15 residues. V shed 5 bases, J shed 2 bases, and the junction held 8 bases outside the gene matches. CDR3 amino acids: CASSIRPGGPYEQYF. The CDR3 region has the DNA TGCGCCAGCAGCATCCGGCCGGGGGGGCCCTACGAGCAGTACTTC.

This clone came up once. This chain connects TRBV19 to TRBJ1-6; D gene uncertain. Germline V gene lookup returns CDR1 LNHDA and CDR2 SQIVND (reference sequence). Deletions cut 4 bases from V and 4 bases from J, with 5 bases between. The CDR3 is 13 amino acids. CDR3 sequence reads: CASSSGYNSPLHF. In DNA form, the CDR3 reads TGTGCCAGTAGTAGCGGGTATAATTCACCCCTCCACTTT.